This TCR beta chain came from a study of blood T cell repertoires in COVID-19. Trimming left V 5 bases short and J 6 bases short, with 15 bases between. Per the germline V gene, CDR1 is SGDLS and CDR2 is YYNGEE. The CDR3 has 14 amino acids. Followed over time, Seattle patients had been enrolled while infection was active. Authors' data handling: Estimated nucleated cell counts came from reference gene primer amplification. Data came from immunoSEQ multiplex PCR; TCRdb stores just in-frame clones and leaves some out. V, J and clone size were drawn from that table, and D and trimming were deduced from the DNA. The repertoire holds 200,000 to 250,000 clones, with approximately 85% as singletons.

Specimen: peripheral blood. This sequence originates from a woman aged 70-85 years with COVID-19, enrolled during active disease. The chain uses TRBV9 and TRBJ2-1; D unresolved. This CDR3 is CASSYSSGLNEQFF. The CDR3 DNA is TGTGCCAGCAGTTACAGTTCAGGCCTCAATGAGCAGTTCTTC.